The following is a T cell receptor beta chain sequence with its context. Its antigen is undetermined. The assay ran at deep level. The data were produced by immunoSEQ multiplex PCR, yet TCRdb's version contains in-frame clones alone and is incomplete. The sample yields about 600,000 clones, just over 75% seen once. The entry originates in a study of shared clonotypes between healthy human individuals. General study points: Genetic and exposure-history diversity was limited by the few donors.

Germline CDR1 SGHVS, CDR2 FQNEAQ. CDR3 length: 12 residues. The V end lost 5 bases, the J end lost 1 base, and 3 bases lay between the germline ends. Every donor, a Caucasian adult, lived in Nashville, Tennessee. This TCR came from a woman in her thirties or forties in good health. Some clones in this sample may be carry-over from other donors' samples. Sequenced: PBMCs. This chain uses TRBV7-8 with TRBJ2-1; D uncertain. CDR3: CASSPSYNEQFF. DNA of the CDR3: TGTGCCAGCAGCCCGTCCTACAATGAGCAGTTCTTC.